This T cell receptor (beta chain) was sequenced for a study of blood T cell repertoires in COVID-19. Study-level background: Spain, Italy and the United States supplied samples that represented acute and convalescent COVID-19.

In the original workflow: Estimation of nucleated cell counts relied on the amplification of reference gene primers. The data were produced by immunoSEQ multiplex PCR, yet TCRdb's version contains in-frame clones alone and is incomplete. V and J calls and clone size are given by that table; D and trimming were obtained from the DNA. The data show 150,000 to 200,000 clones, about 80% seen once. V was clipped by 8 bases and J by 2 bases, with 13 bases between them. CDR3 size: 13 residues. The study drew participants aged about 18 to 95 years from about two dozen US areas. Participants' own reports of clinical history determined their cohort assignment.

The source is a man aged 60 to 69 who had been exposed to COVID-19. The sequencing input was PBMCs or T cells enriched from blood (not recorded which). V usage is TRBV12-3 or TRBV12-4 and J usage is TRBJ2-7, with a tentative D call TRBD2 (6 bases). The CDR3 loop is CASGRERTYEQYF. The CDR3 DNA is TGTGCCAGCGGACGGGAGCGTACCTACGAGCAGTACTTC.